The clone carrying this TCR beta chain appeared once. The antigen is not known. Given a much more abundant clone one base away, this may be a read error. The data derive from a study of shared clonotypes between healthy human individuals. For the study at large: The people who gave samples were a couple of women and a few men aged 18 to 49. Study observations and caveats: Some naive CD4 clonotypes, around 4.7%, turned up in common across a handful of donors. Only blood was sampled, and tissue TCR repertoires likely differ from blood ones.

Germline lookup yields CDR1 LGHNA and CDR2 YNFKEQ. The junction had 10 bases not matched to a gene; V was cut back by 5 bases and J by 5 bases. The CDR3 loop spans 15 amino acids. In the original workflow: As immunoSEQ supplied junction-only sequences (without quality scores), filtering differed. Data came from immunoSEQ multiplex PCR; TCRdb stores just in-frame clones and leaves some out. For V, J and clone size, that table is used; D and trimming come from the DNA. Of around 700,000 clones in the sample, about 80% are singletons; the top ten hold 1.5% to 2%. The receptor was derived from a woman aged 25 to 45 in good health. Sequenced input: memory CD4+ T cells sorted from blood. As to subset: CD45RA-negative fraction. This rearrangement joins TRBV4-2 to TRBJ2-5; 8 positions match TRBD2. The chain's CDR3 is CASSLAGGPGETQYF. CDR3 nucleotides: TGTGCCAGCAGCTTGGCGGGAGGCCCTGGGGAGACCCAGTACTTC.